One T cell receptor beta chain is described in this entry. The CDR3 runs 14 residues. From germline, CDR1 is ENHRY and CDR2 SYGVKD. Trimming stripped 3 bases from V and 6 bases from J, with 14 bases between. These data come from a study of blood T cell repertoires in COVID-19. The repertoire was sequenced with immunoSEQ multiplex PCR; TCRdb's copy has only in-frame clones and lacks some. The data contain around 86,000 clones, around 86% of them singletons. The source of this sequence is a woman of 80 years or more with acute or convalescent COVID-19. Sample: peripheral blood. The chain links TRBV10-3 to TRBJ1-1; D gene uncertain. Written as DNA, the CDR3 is TGTGCCATCAGTGAAGTCGGCAGCGACGCTGAAGCTTTCTTT. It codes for CAISEVGSDAEAFF.